This T cell receptor (beta chain) was recorded in a study of blood T cell repertoires in COVID-19. About the research overall: The study drew acute and convalescent COVID-19 samples from the United States, Italy and Spain. PBMCs, B-cell-depleted T cells, or T cells provided the cDNA or gDNA that made up the material.

The CDR3 extends over 12 amino acids. From germline, CDR1 is SQVTM and CDR2 ANQGSEA. V lost 7 bases to trimming and J lost 4 bases, with 13 bases between them. This clone was seen more than once but under ten times. Per the study methods: Nucleated cell number was recorded as an estimate derived from reference gene primer amplification. Profiled with immunoSEQ multiplex PCR; TCRdb holds only in-frame clones, not every one. V and J calls and clone size follow that table, whereas D and trimming were derived from the DNA. The data contain over 150,000 clones, 78% of them singletons. The V call is TRBV29-1, the J call TRBJ1-2, with D perhaps TRBD1 (6 bases). The sample taken for sequencing was peripheral blood. The sequence came from a man older than 75 with acute or convalescent COVID-19. The CDR3 DNA reads as TGCAGCGCCGTACAGGGTGGCTATGGCTACACCTTC. Amino acid sequence: CSAVQGGYGYTF.